Reported below is one T cell receptor (beta chain). These data are taken from a study of blood T cell repertoires in COVID-19. Overall study: COVID-19 samples from acute and convalescent phases originated in the United States, Italy and Spain. Nucleic acid was either cDNA or gDNA, and it came from T cells, B-cell-depleted T cells, or PBMCs.

Germline V gene data show CDR1 as GTSNPN and CDR2 as SVGIG (reference sequence). The CDR3 is made up of 14 amino acids. Trimming pared 0 bases from V and 1 base from J, leaving 6 bases between. In the source study's methods: Amplified reference gene primers provided the basis for estimating nucleated cell counts. The table came from immunoSEQ multiplex PCR; TCRdb's copy has only in-frame clones and leaves some out. The V and J calls and the clone size are those of that table, but D and trimming were determined from the DNA. The sample lists some 200,000 clones, almost 85% occurring once. This clonotype was sampled from a woman aged 45-60 years with active or convalescent COVID-19. V gene TRBV30 combines with J gene TRBJ2-2, with D perhaps matching TRBD1 (5 bases). The specimen was peripheral blood. In DNA, the CDR3 is TGTGCCTGGAGTGTAGGGGAGAACACCGGGGAGCTGTTTTTT. Protein product: CAWSVGENTGELFF. Variable domain in full (rest from reference TRBV30 and TRBJ2-2): SQTIHQWPATLVQPVGSPLSLECTVEGTSNPNLYWYRQAAGRGLQLLFYSVGIGQISSEVPQNLSASRPQDRQFILSSKKLLLSDSGFYLCAWSVGENTGELFFGEGSRLTVL.